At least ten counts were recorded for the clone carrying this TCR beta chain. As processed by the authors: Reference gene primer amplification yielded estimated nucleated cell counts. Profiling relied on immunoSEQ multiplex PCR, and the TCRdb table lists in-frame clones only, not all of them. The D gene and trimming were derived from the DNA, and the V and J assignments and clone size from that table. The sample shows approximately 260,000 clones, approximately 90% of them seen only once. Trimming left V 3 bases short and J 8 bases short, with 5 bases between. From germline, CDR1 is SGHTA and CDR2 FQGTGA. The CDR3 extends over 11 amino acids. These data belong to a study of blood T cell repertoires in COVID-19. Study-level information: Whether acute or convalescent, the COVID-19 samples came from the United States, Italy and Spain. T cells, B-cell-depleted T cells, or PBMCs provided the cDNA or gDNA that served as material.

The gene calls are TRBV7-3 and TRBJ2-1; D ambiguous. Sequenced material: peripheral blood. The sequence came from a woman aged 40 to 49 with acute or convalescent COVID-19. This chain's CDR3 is CASSFGYEQFF. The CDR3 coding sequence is TGTGCCAGCAGCTTTGGCTATGAGCAGTTCTTC.